Presented here are 2 T cell receptor beta chains from one specimen sequenced in a study of Ad26.COV2.S vaccination and SARS-CoV-2 variants. Repertoires were generated with immunoSEQ multiplex PCR, while TCRdb's copy carries only in-frame clones and drops some. The sample consists of about 680,000 clones, about 89% of them appearing once. Indicated treatment: 15 to 20 received Ad26.COV2.S at low or high dose, single or two shots; roughly five received placebo; per-sample allocation not given. Following the first vaccine or placebo injection, samples were taken on day 63. This sample comprised peripheral blood, obtained in a trial of Ad26.COV2.S vaccine versus placebo. These receptors all come from a person between 18 and 60 years old who received the Ad26.COV2.S COVID-19 vaccine or a placebo.

The chain carries TRBV12-3 or TRBV12-4 and TRBJ2-2, with D perhaps TRBD1 (6 bases). The CDR3 totals 13 residues. Deletions cut 10 bases from V and 1 base from J, with 10 bases between. CDR3 nucleotides: TGTGCCAACTGGGACAAGAACACCGGGGAGCTGTTTTTT. Protein product: CANWDKNTGELFF.

This chain connects TRBV5-1 to TRBJ1-4, with TRBD1 identical over 7 bases. The CDR3 length is 14 residues. CDR1 is SGHRS, CDR2 YFSETQ, per germline. V shed 3 bases, J shed 8 bases, and the junction held 7 bases outside the gene matches. The CDR3 DNA sequence: TGCGCCAGCAGCTGGGACAGTTCGGAGGAAAAACTGTTTTTT. This translates into CASSWDSSEEKLFF.